This T cell receptor (beta chain) is from a study of blood T cell repertoires in COVID-19. About the research overall: T cells, B-cell-depleted T cells, or PBMCs provided the cDNA or gDNA that served as material.

Original methodology: Reference gene primer amplification in the assay estimated nucleated cell counts. Clones were sequenced by immunoSEQ multiplex PCR, and TCRdb holds only the in-frame ones, with some missing. V, J and clone size were drawn from that table, and D and trimming were deduced from the DNA. The sample consists of 35,000 to 45,000 clones, about 90% of them appearing once. The CDR3 is 15 amino acids. Germline V gives CDR1 SNHLY, CDR2 FYNNEI. After removal of 7 bases from V and 3 bases from J, the junction contained 8 bases not matched to a gene. J is TRBJ2-3 and V is TRBV2, with TRBD2 identical over 9 bases. What was sequenced was peripheral blood. This clonotype was sampled from a man aged 55 to 70 with acute or convalescent COVID-19. CDR3 nucleotide sequence: TGTGCCAGCACTATTAGCGGGAGACGGACAGATACGCAGTATTTT. Protein: CASTISGRRTDTQYF.